This note documents a single TCR beta chain sequence. Germline V CDR1 and CDR2: GTSNPN, SVGIG (reference sequence). The V end was cut by 2 bases, the J end by 12 bases, with 17 bases between. The CDR3 runs 14 residues. This entry comes from a study of regulatory T cells in long-lasting Graves disease. Study-level background: Disease was considered persistent Graves' disease after over 5 years of antithyroid drugs (with positive TSH receptor antibodies).

Time point described: persistent/refractory GD, antithyroid drugs over 5 years with positive TRAb. RNA isolated from PBMCs was used to make the TCR library. The TCR beta library used iRepertoire HTBI primers with Arm-PCR amplification of CDR3. TCRdb fed the multiplex PCR reads into MiXCR, producing one record per CDR3 protein. Among about 460,000 distinct CDR3 sequences, about 20% were seen once, and the ten largest hold 10% to 15%. The chain is built from TRBV30 and TRBJ1-6; D might be TRBD1 (6 bases). This TCR was sampled from a female donor with Graves disease. The sequencing used peripheral blood mononuclear cells (PBMCs), collected when the disease was refractory, from a patient treated with antithyroid drugs. CDR3 residues: CAWSPWGQGKPLHF. Here the CDR3 DNA reads TGTGCCTGGAGTCCCTGGGGGCAAGGGAAACCCCTCCACTTT.